The clone carrying this T cell receptor (beta chain) came up a few times. Its target is unknown. The data are from a study of T cells in Graves' hyperthyroidism and ophthalmopathy. Study-wide findings and caveats: Before onset, by a median of around 6.4 months, the model predicted ophthalmopathy.

No progression to ophthalmopathy during 18 months of follow-up defined stable disease. There were TCR beta CDR3 regions amplified from RNA transcripts. When the TCR CDR3 underwent first-round RT-PCR, the HTBI primer set was used. One entry per CDR3 protein results from TCRdb running MiXCR on the multiplex PCR reads. This table holds hundreds of thousands of distinct CDR3 sequences, over 15% found once. The germline gives CDR1 SGHRS, CDR2 YFSETQ. The CDR3 contains 14 residues. The J segment lost 3 bases and the V segment lost 5 bases, leaving 5 bases of the junction unmatched. The clonotype was recovered from a woman between 18 and 29 years old with Graves' hyperthyroidism. J is TRBJ2-5 and V is TRBV5-1; 9 bases are shared with TRBD1. Sequenced input: blood. CDR3 coding DNA: TGCGCCAGCAGGCCGACAGGGGGGGAAGAGACCCAGTACTTC. The encoded protein is CASRPTGGEETQYF. The whole variable domain, filled in from reference TRBV5-1 and TRBJ2-5, reads KAGVTQTPRYLIKTRGQQVTLSCSPISGHRSVSWYQQTPGQGLQFLFEYFSETQRNKGNFPGRFSGRQFSNSRSEMNVSTLELGDSALYLCASRPTGGEETQYFGPGTRLLVL.